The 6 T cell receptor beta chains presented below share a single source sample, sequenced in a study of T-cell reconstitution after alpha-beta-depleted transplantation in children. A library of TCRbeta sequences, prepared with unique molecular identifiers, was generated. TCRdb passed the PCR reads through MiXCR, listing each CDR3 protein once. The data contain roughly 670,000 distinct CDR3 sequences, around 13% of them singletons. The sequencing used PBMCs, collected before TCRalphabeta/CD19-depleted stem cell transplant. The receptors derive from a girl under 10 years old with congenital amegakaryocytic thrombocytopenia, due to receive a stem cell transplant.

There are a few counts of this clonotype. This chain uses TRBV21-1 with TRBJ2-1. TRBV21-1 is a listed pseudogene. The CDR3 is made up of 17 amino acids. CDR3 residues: CASSKGIGYRTNNEQFF. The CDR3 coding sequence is TGTGCCAGCAGCAAAGGAATCGGATATCGAACCAACAATGAGCAGTTCTTC.

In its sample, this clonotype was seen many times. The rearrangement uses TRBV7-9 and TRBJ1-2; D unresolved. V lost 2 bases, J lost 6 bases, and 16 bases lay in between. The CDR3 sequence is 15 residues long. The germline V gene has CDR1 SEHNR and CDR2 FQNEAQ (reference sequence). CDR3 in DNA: TGTGCCAGCAGCTTACTGCTGGGAGAGAGAGATGGCTACACCTTC. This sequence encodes CASSLLLGERDGYTF.

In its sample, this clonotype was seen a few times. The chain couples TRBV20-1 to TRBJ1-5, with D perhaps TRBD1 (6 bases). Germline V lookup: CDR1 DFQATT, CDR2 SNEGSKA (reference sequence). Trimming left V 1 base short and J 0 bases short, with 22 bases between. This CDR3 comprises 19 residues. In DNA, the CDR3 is TGCAGTGCTAGAGGTATCCGGGACAATAATTTTTATAGCAATCAGCCCCAGCATTTT. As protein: CSARGIRDNNFYSNQPQHF.

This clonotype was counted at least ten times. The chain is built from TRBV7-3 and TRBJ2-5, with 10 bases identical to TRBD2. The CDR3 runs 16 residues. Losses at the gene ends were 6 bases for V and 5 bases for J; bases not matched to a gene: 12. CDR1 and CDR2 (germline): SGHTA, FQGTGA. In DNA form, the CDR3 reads TGTGCCAGCAGTCCCGCGAGCGGGAGGGCACTTGAGACCCAGTACTTC. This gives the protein CASSPASGRALETQYF.

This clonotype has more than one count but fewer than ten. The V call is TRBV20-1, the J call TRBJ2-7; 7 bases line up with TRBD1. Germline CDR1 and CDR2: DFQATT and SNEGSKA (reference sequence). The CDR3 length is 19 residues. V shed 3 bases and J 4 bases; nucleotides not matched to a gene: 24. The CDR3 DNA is TGCAGTGCTAGTCGGTGGGGGACAGTGAACCGGTCGAGTCATTACGAGCAGTACTTC. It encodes CSASRWGTVNRSSHYEQYF.

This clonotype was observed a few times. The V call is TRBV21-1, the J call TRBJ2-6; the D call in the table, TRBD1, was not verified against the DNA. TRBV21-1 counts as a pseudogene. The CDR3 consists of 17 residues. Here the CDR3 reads CASSKVDRFSGANVLTF. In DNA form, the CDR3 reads TGTGCCAGCAGCAAAGTTGACAGGTTCTCTGGGGCCAACGTCCTGACTTTC.